This T cell receptor beta chain was sequenced for a study of regulatory T cells in long-lasting Graves disease. Combining iRepertoire HTBI primers with Arm-PCR of CDR3 regions, the authors built TCR beta libraries. MiXCR, run by TCRdb on the multiplex PCR reads, gives a single entry per CDR3 protein. In the table there are under 500,000 distinct CDR3 sequences, about 16% of which are singletons. The CDR3 is made up of 14 amino acids. The V gene lost 6 bases and the J gene lost 5 bases, with 14 bases spanning the gap. Germline assignment: CDR1 MNHNS and CDR2 SASEGT. Time point meaning: newly diagnosed GD, antithyroid drugs for less than 3 months. From RNA extracted from PBMCs, the TCR library was made. This clonotype was recorded a few times. The sample was also linked to a second study, of T cells in Graves' hyperthyroidism and ophthalmopathy. This second report adds: In the first-round RT-PCR of the TCR CDR3, the HTBI primer set was used.

This sequence joins TRBV6-1 and TRBJ2-1; perhaps TRBD1 as D (5 bases). The source was peripheral blood mononuclear cells (PBMCs), collected at new diagnosis, from a patient treated with antithyroid drugs. The clonotype was recovered from a woman aged 25 to 39 with Graves disease. In DNA, the CDR3 is TGTGCCAGCAGCAGGGCCCACGTAAACAATGAGCAGTTCTTC. Translated, it gives CASSRAHVNNEQFF.